The present entry profiles one T cell receptor (beta chain) with its context. This specimen comes from a study of CD8 T cells in Susac syndrome. Study in general: Within the sequenced Susac syndrome patient group, more than 5 exhibited active disease and eight were in remission.

With random hexamers, about 0.45 to 1 ug RNA was reverse transcribed. The amplification used immunoSEQ multiplex PCR on TCR beta CDR3; it spanned 54 Vbeta and 13 Jbeta. TCRdb called the immunoSEQ multiplex PCR reads again in MiXCR, with one record for every CDR3 protein. The table records approximately 160,000 distinct CDR3 sequences, 90% to 97% of them present only once. FACS enriched CD8+ TEMRA cells, while bulk CD8+ and CD4+ were negatively isolated. CDR1 is SGDLS and CDR2 is YYNGEE in the germline V gene. Trimming cost V 2 bases and J 5 bases; bases outside gene matches: 3. The CDR3 is made up of 14 amino acids.

The rearrangement links TRBV9 to TRBJ2-5; 10 nucleotides agree with TRBD2. The specimen sequenced was CD4+ T cells from PBMCs. The sequence came from a human donor with Susac syndrome. The CDR3: CASSVPGLAETQYF. DNA for the CDR3: TGTGCCAGCAGCGTGCCGGGACTAGCGGAGACCCAGTACTTC.